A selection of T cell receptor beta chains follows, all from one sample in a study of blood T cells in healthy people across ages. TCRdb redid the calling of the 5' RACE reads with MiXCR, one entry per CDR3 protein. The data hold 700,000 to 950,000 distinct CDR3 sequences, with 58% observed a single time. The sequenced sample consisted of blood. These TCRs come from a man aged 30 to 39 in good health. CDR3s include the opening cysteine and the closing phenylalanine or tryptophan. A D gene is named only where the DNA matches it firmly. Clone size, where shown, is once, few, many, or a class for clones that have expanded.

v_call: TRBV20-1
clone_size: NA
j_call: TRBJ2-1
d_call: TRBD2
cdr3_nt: TGCAGTGCTAGAGATAAGAGGGGACTAGATCAAGAGACCCAGTTCTTC
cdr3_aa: CSARDKRGLDQETQFF

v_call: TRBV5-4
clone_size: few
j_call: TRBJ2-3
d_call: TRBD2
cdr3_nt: TGTGCCAGCAGCTTGCGACTAGCGGGAAGGGGCACAGATACGCAGTATTTT
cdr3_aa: CASSLRLAGRGTDTQYF

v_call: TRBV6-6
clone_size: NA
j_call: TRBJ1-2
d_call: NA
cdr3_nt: TGTGCCAGCACCACTGACCGAATCTACACCTTC
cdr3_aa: CASTTDRIYTF

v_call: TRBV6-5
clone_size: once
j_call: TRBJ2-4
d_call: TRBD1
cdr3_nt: TGTGCCAGCAGTTCAACAGGGGCAGCCAAAAACATTCAGTACTTC
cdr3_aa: CASSSTGAAKNIQYF

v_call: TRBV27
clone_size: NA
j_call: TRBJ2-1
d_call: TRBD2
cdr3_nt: TGTGCCAGCAGTTTCTTTGTCGTAGTGTGGCGGGGGGACCGTTCCTACAATGAGCAGTTCTTC
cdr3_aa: CASSFFVVVWRGDRSYNEQFF

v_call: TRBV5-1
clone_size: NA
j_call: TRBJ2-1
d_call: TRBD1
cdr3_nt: TGCGCCAGCAGCTTGGGACAGGGGTTGTGGAATGAGCAGTTCTTC
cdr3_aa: CASSLGQGLWNEQFF

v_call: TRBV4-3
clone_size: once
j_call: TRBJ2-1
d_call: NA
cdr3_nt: TGCGCCAGCAGCCGAGGAATTCAGGACTACAATGAGCAGTTCTTC
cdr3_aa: CASSRGIQDYNEQFF

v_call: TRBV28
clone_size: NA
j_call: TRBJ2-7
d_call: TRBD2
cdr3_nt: TGTGCCAGCAGAACAAGACTAGCGGGAGTTTACGAGCAGTACTTC
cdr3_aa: CASRTRLAGVYEQYF

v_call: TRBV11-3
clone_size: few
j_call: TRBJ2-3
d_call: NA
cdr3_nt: TGTGCCAGCAACCACACGGGTCCCCCATTTGGCACAGATACGCAGTATTTT
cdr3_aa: CASNHTGPPFGTDTQYF

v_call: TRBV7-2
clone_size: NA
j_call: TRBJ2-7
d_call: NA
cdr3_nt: TGTGCCAGCAGCTTAGGGGGCGGGCATCTTCCCTACGAGCAGTACTTC
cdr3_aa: CASSLGGGHLPYEQYF

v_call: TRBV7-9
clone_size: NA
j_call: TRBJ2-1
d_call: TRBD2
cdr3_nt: TGTGCCAGCAGCTTGGCCAGACTAGCGGGAGGCTACAATGAGCAGTTCTTC
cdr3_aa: CASSLARLAGGYNEQFF

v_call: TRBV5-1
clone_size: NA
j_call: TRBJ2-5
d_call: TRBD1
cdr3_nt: TGCGCCAGCGGTAGGCAGGGGGCAGTTGGTGAGACCCAGTACTTC
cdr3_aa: CASGRQGAVGETQYF

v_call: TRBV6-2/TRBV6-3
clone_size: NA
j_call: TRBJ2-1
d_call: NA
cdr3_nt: TGTGCCAGCAGTTATTTAGCCTCCAATGAGCAGTTCTTC
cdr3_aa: CASSYLASNEQFF

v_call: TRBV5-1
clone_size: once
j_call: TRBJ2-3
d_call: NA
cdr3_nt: TGCGCCAGCAGCGGAACACAGGGAGCTACGCAGTATTTT
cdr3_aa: CASSGTQGATQYF

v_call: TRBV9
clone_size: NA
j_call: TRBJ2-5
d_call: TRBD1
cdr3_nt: TGTGCCAGCAGCTCCTACGGCAATCAGGGGGCCGGTGAGACCCAGTACTTC
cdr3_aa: CASSSYGNQGAGETQYF

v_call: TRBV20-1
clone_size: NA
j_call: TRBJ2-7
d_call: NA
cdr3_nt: TGCAGTGCTAGCCTCGGACTGGGGGGTGGGTACGAGCAGTACTTC
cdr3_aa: CSASLGLGGGYEQYF

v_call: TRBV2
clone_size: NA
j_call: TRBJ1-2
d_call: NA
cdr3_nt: TGTGCCAGCAGTGGAGGTCAGGGAGGCTCCTATGGCTACACCTTC
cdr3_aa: CASSGGQGGSYGYTF

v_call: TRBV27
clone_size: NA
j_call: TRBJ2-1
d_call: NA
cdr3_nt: TGTGCCAGCAGTTTATATCCCAGCTCCTACAATGAGCAGTTCTTC
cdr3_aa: CASSLYPSSYNEQFF

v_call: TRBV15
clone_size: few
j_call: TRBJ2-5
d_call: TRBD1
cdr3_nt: TGTGCCACCAGCAGGGGACAGGGGGCTGGAGAGACCCAGTACTTC
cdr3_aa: CATSRGQGAGETQYF

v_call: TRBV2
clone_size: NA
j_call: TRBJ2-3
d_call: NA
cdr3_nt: TGTGCCAGCAGTAATTTAGAAAGGCAGTATTTT
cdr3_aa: CASSNLERQYF

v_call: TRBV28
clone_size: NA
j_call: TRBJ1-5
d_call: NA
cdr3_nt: TGTGCCAGCGTGGGAGGGCCCAGTCAGCCCCAGCATTTT
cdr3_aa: CASVGGPSQPQHF

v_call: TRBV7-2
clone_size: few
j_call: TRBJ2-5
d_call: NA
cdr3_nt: TGTGCCAGCAGCTTAGTTGGGCGGTGGGAAGAGACCCAGTACTTC
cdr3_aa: CASSLVGRWEETQYF